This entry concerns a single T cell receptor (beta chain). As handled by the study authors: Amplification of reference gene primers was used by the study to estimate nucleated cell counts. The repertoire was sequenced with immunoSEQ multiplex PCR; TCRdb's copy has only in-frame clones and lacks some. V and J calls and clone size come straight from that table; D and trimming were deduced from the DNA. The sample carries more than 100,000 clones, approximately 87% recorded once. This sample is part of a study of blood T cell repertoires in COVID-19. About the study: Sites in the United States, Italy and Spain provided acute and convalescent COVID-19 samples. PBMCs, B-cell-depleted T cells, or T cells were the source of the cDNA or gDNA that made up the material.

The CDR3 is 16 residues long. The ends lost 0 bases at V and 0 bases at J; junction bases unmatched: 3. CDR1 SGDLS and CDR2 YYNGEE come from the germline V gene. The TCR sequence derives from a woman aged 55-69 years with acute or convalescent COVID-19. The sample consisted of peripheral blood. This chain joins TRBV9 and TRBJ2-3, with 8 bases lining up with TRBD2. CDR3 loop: CASSVVTGGSTDTQYF. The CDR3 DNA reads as TGTGCCAGCAGCGTAGTGACGGGGGGGAGCACAGATACGCAGTATTTT.